This TCR beta chain was captured in a study of early T cells in non-severe SARS-CoV-2 infection. Individual cDNA molecules received unique molecular identifiers. MiXCR was run by TCRdb on the 5' RACE reads, yielding one entry per CDR3 protein. The sample holds fewer than 85,000 distinct CDR3 sequences, around 16% seen once. CDR1 is SGHNT, CDR2 YENEEA, per germline. The CDR3 is 16 residues long. With 2 bases removed from V and 6 bases from J, the gap between germline ends came to 19 bases. The sequencing input was whole blood. This chain links TRBV11-3 with TRBJ1-1, with D tentatively TRBD1 (5 bases). The TCR was taken from an adult who was a healthcare worker with PCR-confirmed SARS-CoV-2 infection or an uninfected control (not recorded which). The DNA of the CDR3 is TGTGCCAGCAGCTTATTTCCCCGGACACCGTTTTCTGAAGCTTTCTTT. Translation: CASSLFPRTPFSEAFF.